The 17 T cell receptor beta chains presented below share a single source sample, sequenced in a study of Ad26.COV2.S vaccination and SARS-CoV-2 variants. Sequenced by immunoSEQ multiplex PCR; TCRdb stores in-frame clones only, minus some. Of about 350,000 clones in the sample, around 90% were seen once. The source was peripheral blood, collected after recovery from COVID-19. These receptor sequences come from a human donor who had recovered from COVID-19.

The rearrangement joins TRBV11-1 to TRBJ1-6, with D unresolved. This CDR3 has 14 amino acids. Looked up from germline, CDR1 is SGHAT and CDR2 is FQDESV (reference sequence). V gave up 2 bases and J gave up 8 bases, with 10 bases separating them. The CDR3 spells CASSLSEAHSPLHF. As DNA, the CDR3 is TGTGCCAGCAGCTTATCGGAAGCCCATTCACCCCTCCACTTT.

CDR3 coding DNA: TGCGCCAGCAGCTTGGGAGCTAGCGGGGGGACAGATACGCAGTATTTT. Translated: CASSLGASGGTDTQYF. This chain connects TRBV5-1 to TRBJ2-3, with 11 bases matching TRBD2. With 0 bases clipped from V and 3 bases from J, the junction kept 3 bases outside the gene matches. This CDR3 has 16 amino acids. CDR1 is SGHRS, CDR2 YFSETQ, per germline.

This clone was picked up one time. The rearrangement uses TRBV2 and TRBJ1-2; the D gene is possibly TRBD1 (6 bases). Per the germline V gene, CDR1 is SNHLY and CDR2 is FYNNEI. The CDR3 totals 15 residues. V lost 8 bases, J lost 6 bases, and 22 bases lay in between. CDR3 protein: CASVSPRGHGDGYTF. CDR3 DNA: TGTGCCAGCGTCTCCCCTAGGGGACACGGGGATGGCTACACCTTC.

The chain recombines TRBV7-9 with TRBJ1-1; TRBD1 matches 9 bases. With V trimmed by 7 bases and J by 0 bases, 9 bases remained unmatched. Germline V gene sequence: CDR1 SEHNR, CDR2 FQNEAQ (reference sequence). The CDR3 length is 16 residues. The CDR3 loop is CASIPLTGGMNTEAFF. CDR3 coding DNA: TGTGCCAGCATCCCTTTGACAGGGGGAATGAACACTGAAGCTTTCTTT.

This clone was seen just once. This chain connects TRBV10-3 to TRBJ2-1; D uncertain. The V and J ends lost 4 bases and 4 bases respectively, with 11 bases between them. CDR1 is ENHRY, CDR2 SYGVKD, per germline. The CDR3 runs 14 residues. The CDR3 spells CAISGWQSYNEQFF. The CDR3 DNA sequence: TGTGCCATCAGTGGTTGGCAGTCTTACAATGAGCAGTTCTTC.

The gene calls are TRBV2 and TRBJ2-2; 12 bases agree with TRBD1. The germline V gene has CDR1 SNHLY and CDR2 FYNNEI. The CDR3 is 16 residues long. The trim removed 5 bases at V and 6 bases at J, leaving 7 bases unmatched. In nucleotides, the CDR3 is TGTGCCAGCAGTCTGCCGGGACAGGGGGCGGCCGGGGAGCTGTTTTTT. Translating gives CASSLPGQGAAGELFF.

The chain joins TRBV27 to TRBJ1-2; D is perhaps TRBD1 (5 bases). Between the trimmed V and J ends, which lost 6 bases and 3 bases, there was a span of 20 bases. Germline V gives CDR1 MNHEY, CDR2 SMNVEV (reference sequence). The CDR3 is 16 residues long. CDR3: CASRTFVLGLYYGYTF. The CDR3 DNA follows: TGTGCCAGCAGGACGTTTGTACTGGGGCTCTACTATGGCTACACCTTC.

The chain uses TRBV6-2 or TRBV6-3 and TRBJ1-1, with D uncertain. The germline CDR1 and CDR2 sequences are MNHEY and SVGEGT. V gave up 4 bases and J gave up 0 bases, with 9 bases separating them. This CDR3 is built from 14 residues. The CDR3 coding sequence is TGTGCCAGCAGTTGGAGAAATCTGAACACTGAAGCTTTCTTT. It encodes CASSWRNLNTEAFF.

This sequence joins TRBV7-9 and TRBJ1-2; tentative D call: TRBD1 (6 bases). Germline CDR1 SEHNR, CDR2 FQNEAQ (reference sequence). The CDR3 is 13 amino acids. V was pared by 5 bases and J by 6 bases, with 13 bases between. The DNA for the CDR3 is TGTGCCAGCAGCGTCGGGACAAGAGATGGCTACACCTTC. Translated: CASSVGTRDGYTF.

This clone was picked up a small number of times. The chain links TRBV7-9 to TRBJ2-1; 9 bases are a match to TRBD1. Unmatched junction bases numbered 12, after V lost 5 bases and J lost 10 bases. CDR3 length: 15 amino acids. Germline CDR1 is SEHNR and CDR2 is FQNEAQ (reference sequence). As DNA, the CDR3 is TGTGCCAGCAGCGAGACTGGGACAGGGCCCGGAGAGCAGTTCTTC. It translates to CASSETGTGPGEQFF. Full variable domain (rest looked up from reference TRBV7-9 and TRBJ2-1): DTGVSQNPRHKITKRGQNVTFRCDPISEHNRLYWYRQTLGQGPEFLTYFQNEAQLEKSRLLSDRFSAERPKGSFSTLEIQRTEQGDSAMYLCASSETGTGPGEQFFGPGTRLTVL.

This clone has a single count. The chain couples TRBV25-1 to TRBJ2-7, with TRBD1 matching 7 bases. CDR1 is MGHDK and CDR2 is SYGVNS in the germline V gene. Losses at the gene ends were 4 bases for V and 3 bases for J; bases not matched to a gene: 12. The CDR3 is made up of 16 amino acids. The CDR3 here is CASSVGTGTEVYEQYF. CDR3 bases: TGTGCCAGCAGTGTCGGAACCGGGACAGAGGTCTACGAGCAGTACTTC.

A single count supports this clone. The gene calls are TRBV7-8 and TRBJ2-2; D may be TRBD1 or TRBD2 (6 bases each). The germline V and J ends were trimmed by 3 bases and 4 bases, with 18 bases remaining between them. Germline V gives CDR1 SGHVS, CDR2 FQNEAQ. CDR3 length: 17 residues. CDR3 coding DNA: TGTGCCAGCAGCTTGAGCCCCTGGGGGGCCGGCACCGGGGAGCTGTTTTTT. This translates into CASSLSPWGAGTGELFF.

The V call is TRBV27, the J call TRBJ2-1; no reliable D call. The CDR3 runs to 13 residues. Trimming pared 2 bases from V and 0 bases from J, leaving 2 bases between. Germline CDR1 is MNHEY and CDR2 is SMNVEV (reference sequence). The CDR3, as DNA: TGTGCCAGCAGTTTACGCTCCTACAATGAGCAGTTCTTC. Amino acids: CASSLRSYNEQFF.

CDR3 DNA: TGTGCCAGCTCACCACCACGGGACAGGGTGAACTATGGCTACACCTTC. Protein product: CASSPPRDRVNYGYTF. The J gene is TRBJ1-2, the V gene TRBV18; 9 positions agree with TRBD1. Germline assignment: CDR1 KGHSH and CDR2 LQKENI. The trim removed 0 bases at V and 2 bases at J, leaving 4 bases unmatched. CDR3 length: 16 residues.

This clone occurred once. V is TRBV9 and J is TRBJ2-7; tentatively, D is TRBD1 (6 bases). The V end was cut by 0 bases, the J end by 3 bases, with 10 bases between. There are 14 residues in the CDR3. From germline, CDR1 is SGDLS and CDR2 YYNGEE. The CDR3 is CASSVGVDSYEQYF. CDR3 nucleotides: TGTGCCAGCAGCGTAGGGGTGGACAGCTACGAGCAGTACTTC.

The chain uses TRBV2 and TRBJ1-1, with D perhaps matching TRBD1 (5 bases). V lost 4 bases and J 1 base, leaving 13 bases between the germline ends. This CDR3 region has 15 residues. The germline V gene encodes CDR1 SNHLY and CDR2 FYNNEI. CDR3 residues: CASSGGDSGNTEAFF. The CDR3 DNA is TGTGCCAGCAGTGGGGGTGACAGCGGGAACACTGAAGCTTTCTTT.

The table lists this clone with a few counts. This chain links TRBV9 with TRBJ1-1; TRBD1 aligns across 8 bases. This CDR3 has 11 amino acids. The V gene end was trimmed by 3 bases and the J gene end by 11 bases; junction bases not matched to a gene: 3. The V gene's germline CDR1 is SGDLS and CDR2 YYNGEE. This CDR3 reads CASSGTGHAFF. The CDR3 bases are TGTGCCAGCAGCGGGACAGGGCACGCTTTCTTT.